A few counts support the clone carrying this T cell receptor (beta chain). V lost 3 bases and J 8 bases, leaving 16 bases between the germline ends. The CDR3 is 14 residues long. CDR1 is MGHRA, CDR2 YSYEKL, per germline. Only in-frame clones appear in the TCRdb table, and some are missing; sequencing was by immunoSEQ multiplex PCR. The table records tens of thousands of clones, 75% to 95% of them present only once. The data stem from a study of T cell changes during pregnancy in multiple sclerosis. The sequences come from CD4+ T cells from peripheral blood mononuclear cells, collected in the third trimester of pregnancy. The chain combines TRBV4-1 with TRBJ1-1, with D possibly TRBD1 on 6 matching bases. The sequence derives from a female donor in good health, enrolled as a control in a pregnancy study. CDR3 nucleotide sequence: TGCGCCAGCAGCCACAGGGGCCGACTCTGGGAAGCTTTCTTT. Amino acids: CASSHRGRLWEAFF.